This is a list of T cell receptor beta chains from one sample in a study of regulatory T cells in long-lasting Graves disease. One entry per CDR3 protein results from TCRdb running MiXCR on the multiplex PCR reads. The sample has under 450,000 distinct CDR3 sequences, roughly 23% seen once. The material was peripheral blood mononuclear cells (PBMCs), obtained when the disease was refractory, from a patient treated with antithyroid drugs. The receptor set was obtained from a middle-aged woman with Graves disease. CDR3s include the opening cysteine and the closing phenylalanine or tryptophan. The D gene is left open where the match is weak. The listing skips clone size in some rows; elsewhere it reads once, few, many or a size class.

many,TRBJ2-5,TRBD2,TRBV7-3,TGTGCCAGCAGCTCAGGACTAGCGGGAGAGCAAGAGACCCAGTACTTC,CASSSGLAGEQETQYF
few,TRBJ2-2,.,TRBV25-1,TGTGCCAGCAGTGACTACTACAACACCGGGGAGCTGTTTTTT,CASSDYYNTGELFF
few,TRBJ2-2,TRBD1,TRBV5-1,TGCGCCAGCAGCCACGACAGGGTGGACACCGGGGAGCTGTTTTTT,CASSHDRVDTGELFF
.,TRBJ2-2,.,TRBV6-1,TGTGCCAGCGGTCGGAGGGAGGGGGACACCGGGGAGCTGTTTTTT,CASGRREGDTGELFF
many,TRBJ1-2,TRBD1,TRBV12-3/TRBV12-4,TGTGCCAGCAGATACCGGGACAGGGTCTATGGCTACACCTTC,CASRYRDRVYGYTF
.,TRBJ2-3,.,TRBV29-1,TGCAGCGCTGCGGGGTGGCACACAGATACGCAGTATTTT,CSAAGWHTDTQYF
.,TRBJ2-4,.,TRBV6-1,TGTGCCAGCAGGCTTGGGGGGAACATTCAGTACTTC,CASRLGGNIQYF
many,TRBJ1-5,TRBD1,TRBV5-1,TGCGCCAGCAGCTTGACGACAGGGATCAATCAGCCCCAGCATTTT,CASSLTTGINQPQHF
many,TRBJ2-2,TRBD2,TRBV28,TGTGCCAGCAGTTTCCGCGGGAGTAGGACCGGGGAGCTGTTTTTT,CASSFRGSRTGELFF
many,TRBJ2-4,.,TRBV11-2,TGTGCCAGCAGCTTATATGGCGGCTTAGCCAAAAACATTCAGTACTTC,CASSLYGGLAKNIQYF
.,TRBJ1-4,.,TRBV7-8,TGTGCCAGCAGCTTGCGAAGTGAAAAACTGTTTTTT,CASSLRSEKLFF